The clone carrying this T cell receptor beta chain has a handful of counts. Germline lookup yields CDR1 SNHLY and CDR2 FYNNEI. This CDR3 has 14 residues. The V and J ends lost 5 bases and 3 bases respectively, with 13 bases between them. This sample is drawn from a study of human T cells and chemical hapten exposure. The time point denotes: patch test 3, about 24 weeks after DPC sensitization. Described treatment: therapeutic diphenylcyclopropenone sensitization with weekly scalp DPC. MiXCR was run by TCRdb on the RACE reads, yielding one entry per CDR3 protein. The sample consists of 150,000 to 200,000 distinct CDR3 sequences, about a quarter of them appearing once.

The sequences come from whole blood, collected in connection with sensitization to the hapten diphenylcyclopropenone (DPC). This TCR was recovered from a woman aged 18-29 years with alopecia areata. Some clones in this sample may be carry-over from other donors' samples. This chain links TRBV2 with TRBJ2-5; D may be TRBD2 (5 bases). The chain's CDR3 is CASSLLREKETQYF. The CDR3 nucleotides are TGTGCCAGCAGTTTGTTAAGGGAGAAAGAGACCCAGTACTTC.